The clone carrying this TCR beta chain was detected many times. Its specificity is unknown. The sample is drawn from a study of CD8 T cells in ankylosing spondylitis. The trim removed 5 bases at V and 2 bases at J, leaving 7 bases unmatched. Germline lookup yields CDR1 SGHTA and CDR2 FQGTGA. The CDR3 runs 17 residues. Study-level findings and limits: Disease-linked clones were reportedly significantly enriched in matched ankylosing spondylitis synovial fluid.

TCRdb independently ran MiXCR on the 5' RACE reads; one entry per CDR3 protein. The sample has about 260,000 distinct CDR3 sequences, 20% to 30% seen once. The specimen was blood, either unsorted or a sorted T cell fraction (not recorded which). This TCR was sampled from a male donor with ankylosing spondylitis or in good health (not recorded which). This chain links TRBV7-3 with TRBJ2-5; 14 nucleotides line up with TRBD2. The CDR3 DNA reads as TGTGCCAGCAGCCCCCTAGGACTAGCGGGGGGTCAAGAGACCCAGTACTTC. Its protein product is CASSPLGLAGGQETQYF.